The 31 T cell receptor beta chains below all came from one sample that was sequenced in a study of T cell responses to AZD1222 COVID-19 vaccine. The protocol was immunoSEQ multiplex PCR, while the TCRdb copy is restricted to in-frame clones and leaves out a portion. The sample lists around 58,000 clones, roughly 90% occurring once. The sample consisted of peripheral blood, taken 28 days after the second AZD1222 dose. The receptors originated from an adult who received the AZD1222 COVID-19 vaccine.

The chain joins TRBV11-1 to TRBJ2-7; 13 bases agree with TRBD2. The V gene's germline CDR1 is SGHAT and CDR2 FQDESV (reference sequence). V shed 7 bases and J 4 bases; nucleotides not matched to a gene: 4. This CDR3 is 14 amino acids long. DNA for the CDR3: TGTGCCAGCACGTCGACTAGCGGGAGGTACGAGCAGTACTTC. Translating it yields CASTSTSGRYEQYF.

In this sample, this clone turned up a few times. The rearrangement links TRBV30 to TRBJ1-1; 8 bases line up with TRBD1. In germline, CDR1 is GTSNPN, CDR2 SVGIG (reference sequence). V gave up 3 bases and J gave up 4 bases; unmatched junction bases: 7. The CDR3 is 14 residues long. This CDR3 is CAWRTPGQATEAFF. The DNA of the CDR3 is TGTGCCTGGAGAACCCCGGGACAGGCCACTGAAGCTTTCTTT.

The chain couples TRBV27 to TRBJ2-7; perhaps D is TRBD1 or TRBD2 (5 bases each). V lost 8 bases and J 0 bases, leaving 8 bases between the germline ends. Germline lookup yields CDR1 MNHEY and CDR2 SMNVEV (reference sequence). This CDR3 has 12 residues. DNA for the CDR3: TGTGCCAGCGGGACGACCTCCTACGAGCAGTACTTC. Residues: CASGTTSYEQYF.

This clone has a handful of counts. The V and J genes are TRBV5-4 and TRBJ2-6; D unclear. Germline CDR1 is SGHNT and CDR2 is YYREEE (reference sequence). V lost 0 bases, J lost 1 base, and 8 bases lay in between. This CDR3 region has 16 residues. The CDR3 nucleotides are TGTGCCAGCAGCTTGGCGTGGTTATCTGGGGCCAACGTCCTGACTTTC. This gives the protein CASSLAWLSGANVLTF.

V usage is TRBV3-1 (or the pseudogene TRBV3-2) and J usage is TRBJ2-5; perhaps TRBD2 as D (5 bases). With 6 bases removed from V and 2 bases from J, the gap between germline ends came to 19 bases. Germline assignment: CDR1 LGHDT and CDR2 YNNKEL (reference sequence). CDR3 length: 16 amino acids. The CDR3 protein is CASSPVGGVFQETQYF. In nucleotides, the CDR3 is TGTGCCAGCAGTCCGGTAGGAGGCGTTTTTCAAGAGACCCAGTACTTC.

The V gene is TRBV7-9, the J gene TRBJ2-1, with 7 bases lining up with TRBD2. CDR1 is SEHNR, CDR2 FQNEAQ, per germline (reference sequence). V trimming: 7 bases; J trimming: 0 bases; junction bases outside the gene matches: 6. The CDR3 runs to 15 residues. CDR3 amino acids: CASTLAASSYNEQFF. In nucleotides, the CDR3 is TGTGCCAGCACCCTAGCGGCCAGCTCCTACAATGAGCAGTTCTTC.

V usage is TRBV5-1 and J usage is TRBJ2-1, with 12 bases lining up with TRBD2. The CDR3 runs 14 residues. In germline, CDR1 is SGHRS, CDR2 YFSETQ. V shed 2 bases, J shed 9 bases, and the junction held 3 bases outside the gene matches. The CDR3 spells CASSLRLAGVEQFF. DNA of the CDR3: TGCGCCAGCAGCTTAAGACTAGCGGGAGTTGAGCAGTTCTTC.

This clone was seen once. This rearrangement joins TRBV6-2 or TRBV6-3 to TRBJ2-5, with TRBD2 matching over 16 bases. Germline V CDR1 and CDR2: MNHEY, SVGEGT. This CDR3 has 17 residues. V gave up 2 bases and J gave up 2 bases; unmatched junction bases: 2. CDR3 amino acids: CASSYGGLAGGQETQYF. In DNA form, the CDR3 reads TGTGCCAGCAGTTACGGGGGACTAGCGGGAGGGCAAGAGACCCAGTACTTC.

This chain connects TRBV30 to TRBJ1-4, with a weak D call TRBD1 (5 bases). The CDR3 consists of 12 residues. Germline V gene sequence: CDR1 GTSNPN, CDR2 SVGIG (reference sequence). Trimming took 0 bases from V and 8 from J, leaving 7 bases between them. Here the CDR3 DNA reads TGTGCCTGGAGTGTGGGGGAAGAAAAACTGTTTTTT. Translating gives CAWSVGEEKLFF.

This clone showed up just a few times. The chain has TRBV7-2 and TRBJ2-2; D remains unclear. Trimming took 6 bases from V and 5 from J, leaving 7 bases between them. The germline V gene has CDR1 SGHTA and CDR2 FQGNSA. The CDR3 loop spans 12 amino acids. As DNA, the CDR3 is TGTGCCAGCAGATCCTCAACCGGGGAGCTGTTTTTT. Residues: CASRSSTGELFF.

The chain has TRBV7-9 and TRBJ2-1, with D unresolved. This CDR3 contains 14 residues. The germline CDR1 and CDR2 sequences are SEHNR and FQNEAQ (reference sequence). With 4 bases removed from V and 8 bases from J, the gap between germline ends came to 15 bases. The CDR3 region is CASSSGPTWDEQFF. The CDR3, as DNA: TGTGCCAGCAGCTCTGGACCAACTTGGGATGAGCAGTTCTTC.

This clone appeared once. The chain links TRBV7-9 to TRBJ2-1; D is possibly TRBD2 (5 bases). V was cut by 2 bases and J by 1 base, with 9 bases left in between. CDR3 length: 15 amino acids. The germline V gene has CDR1 SEHNR and CDR2 FQNEAQ (reference sequence). Here the CDR3 DNA reads TGTGCCAGCAGCTTAACTCTAGCTTCCTACAATGAGCAGTTCTTC. This sequence encodes CASSLTLASYNEQFF.

The chain recombines TRBV4-1 with TRBJ2-7, with a tentative D call TRBD1 (6 bases). Between the trimmed V and J ends, which lost 3 bases and 0 bases, there was a span of 9 bases. Germline V gene sequence: CDR1 MGHRA, CDR2 YSYEKL. This CDR3 has 14 residues. As DNA, the CDR3 is TGCGCCAGCAGCCACTCGACAGGCTCCTACGAGCAGTACTTC. This gives the protein CASSHSTGSYEQYF.

V and J are TRBV7-2 and TRBJ1-2, with a weak D call TRBD1 (6 bases). The CDR3 runs to 13 residues. The germline gives CDR1 SGHTA, CDR2 FQGNSA. V was pared by 6 bases and J by 3 bases, with 11 bases between. The CDR3 nucleotides are TGTGCCAGCAGTCAGGGGTTTGACTATGGCTACACCTTC. It yields the protein CASSQGFDYGYTF.

This clone appeared a few times. V and J are TRBV11-3 and TRBJ2-1; 10 nucleotides agree with TRBD2. With V trimmed by 5 bases and J by 12 bases, 10 bases remained unmatched. The CDR3 sequence is 14 residues long. The germline V gene has CDR1 SGHNT and CDR2 YENEEA. The CDR3 region has the DNA TGTGCCAGCAGCCCGGCGCTAGCGGGAGTAGGGCAGTTCTTC. Protein sequence: CASSPALAGVGQFF.

V usage is TRBV4-2 and J usage is TRBJ1-4, with D unresolved. CDR1 and CDR2 from the germline V gene are LGHNA and YNFKEQ. V was cut by 1 base and J by 5 bases, with 14 bases left in between. This CDR3 has 16 residues. CDR3 bases: TGTGCCAGCAGCCAAGCAAACGGTGCCTCAAATGAAAAACTGTTTTTT. Encoded protein: CASSQANGASNEKLFF.

This chain joins TRBV18 and TRBJ2-7; D gene unclear. V lost 6 bases, J lost 3 bases, and 9 bases lay in between. The germline CDR1 and CDR2 sequences are KGHSH and LQKENI. The CDR3 runs to 12 residues. The CDR3 region has the DNA TGTGCCAGCTCCAGACTGTTCTACGAGCAGTACTTC. This translates into CASSRLFYEQYF. Variable domain in full (rest from reference TRBV18 and TRBJ2-7): NAGVMQNPRHLVRRRGQEARLRCSPMKGHSHVYWYRQLPEEGLKFMVYLQKENIIDESGMPKERFSAEFPKEGPSILRIQQVVRGDSAAYFCASSRLFYEQYFGPGTRLTVT.

The chain carries TRBV5-4 and TRBJ1-1; no definite D call. Germline V gene lookup returns CDR1 SGHNT and CDR2 YYREEE (reference sequence). The germline V and J ends were trimmed by 4 bases and 4 bases, with 14 bases remaining between them. CDR3 length equals 14 residues. The CDR3 region has the DNA TGTGCCAGCAGCAACCCCGGATCTATCACTGAAGCTTTCTTT. Encoded protein: CASSNPGSITEAFF.

This clone was found a few times. The genes are TRBV11-2 and TRBJ1-2, with TRBD1 identical over 10 bases. The CDR3 spans 16 residues. With V trimmed by 5 bases and J by 0 bases, 6 bases remained unmatched. Germline V gene data show CDR1 as SGHAT and CDR2 as FQNNGV. The CDR3 sequence: CASSPGTGDANYGYTF. CDR3 coding DNA: TGTGCCAGCAGCCCTGGGACAGGGGACGCTAACTATGGCTACACCTTC.

CDR3 sequence: CATSRERGFQETQYF. CDR3 nucleotide sequence: TGTGCCACCAGCCGGGAAAGGGGATTTCAAGAGACCCAGTACTTC. The chain uses TRBV15 and TRBJ2-5; either TRBD1 or TRBD2 may fit D (5 bases each). Deletions cut 5 bases from V and 2 bases from J, with 15 bases between. The germline V gene encodes CDR1 LNHNV and CDR2 YYDKDF (reference sequence). There are 15 residues in the CDR3.

The V gene is TRBV7-2, the J gene TRBJ1-5; D possibly corresponds to TRBD1 (5 bases). The V gene lost 3 bases and the J gene lost 9 bases, with 9 bases spanning the gap. Germline V CDR1 and CDR2: SGHTA, FQGNSA. The CDR3 extends over 12 amino acids. CDR3 amino acids: CASSFRDRPQHF. CDR3 coding DNA: TGTGCCAGCAGCTTCCGGGACCGGCCCCAGCATTTT.

J is TRBJ2-1 and V is TRBV6-4; 10 bases match TRBD2. The length of the CDR3 is 16 residues. Germline CDR1 MRHNA, CDR2 SNTAGT. V shed 4 bases, J shed 0 bases, and the junction held 3 bases outside the gene matches. The CDR3 bases are TGTGCCAGCAGTGCTAGCGGGAGAGGCTCCTACAATGAGCAGTTCTTC. Residues: CASSASGRGSYNEQFF.

This sequence joins TRBV7-2 and TRBJ2-7; D call uncertain. Trimming pared 1 base from V and 3 bases from J, leaving 10 bases between. Germline CDR1 and CDR2: SGHTA and FQGNSA. This CDR3 has 14 residues. CDR3 amino acids: CASSLVAENYEQYF. Here the CDR3 DNA reads TGTGCCAGCAGCTTAGTTGCAGAGAACTACGAGCAGTACTTC.

Only a few counts were recorded for this clone. The chain combines TRBV7-3 with TRBJ2-1, with unresolved D. Deletions cut 0 bases from V and 5 bases from J, with 11 bases between. The CDR3 runs 15 residues. Germline CDR1 is SGHTA and CDR2 is FQGTGA. The CDR3 DNA sequence: TGTGCCAGCAGCTTAACCCCGGGCGAAAACAATGAGCAGTTCTTC. Its protein is CASSLTPGENNEQFF.

V usage is TRBV2 and J usage is TRBJ1-5; D remains unclear. Germline lookup yields CDR1 SNHLY and CDR2 FYNNEI. V lost 8 bases and J 2 bases, leaving 7 bases between the germline ends. This CDR3 has 12 amino acids. The CDR3 is CASAGGNQPQHF. CDR3 DNA: TGTGCCAGCGCGGGAGGCAATCAGCCCCAGCATTTT. The complete variable domain, with remaining parts taken from reference TRBV2 and TRBJ1-5, reads EPEVTQTPSHQVTQMGQEVILRCVPISNHLYFYWYRQILGQKVEFLVSFYNNEISEKSEIFDDQFSVERPDGSNFTLKIRSTKLEDSAMYFCASAGGNQPQHFGDGTRLSIL.

The chain links TRBV5-6 to TRBJ1-6; 7 nucleotides align to TRBD1. The CDR3 consists of 14 residues. Germline V gene lookup returns CDR1 SGHDT and CDR2 YYEEEE. V dropped 4 bases and J dropped 14; count of bases not matched to a gene: 12. As DNA, the CDR3 is TGTGCCAGCAGCCAGACAGGGTTCTCTAGGTCCCTCCACTTT. Amino acid sequence: CASSQTGFSRSLHF.

The CDR3 DNA follows: TGTGCCAGCAGACCCGGGGTAACAACGAACACCGGGGAGCTGTTTTTT. Its protein is CASRPGVTTNTGELFF. This chain joins TRBV6-4 and TRBJ2-2; D may be TRBD2 (5 bases). This CDR3 has 16 residues. The germline gives CDR1 MRHNA, CDR2 SNTAGT. The germline V and J ends were trimmed by 6 bases and 0 bases, with 14 bases remaining between them.

The rearrangement joins TRBV29-1 to TRBJ2-1; perhaps TRBD1 as D (5 bases). CDR3 size: 12 residues. Per the germline V gene, CDR1 is SQVTM and CDR2 is ANQGSEA. V lost 8 bases and J 2 bases, leaving 10 bases between the germline ends. This CDR3 is CSTTGAYNEQFF. The DNA for the CDR3 is TGCAGCACCACAGGCGCCTACAATGAGCAGTTCTTC.

The rearrangement links TRBV10-3 to TRBJ1-2, with TRBD1 identical over 10 bases. The CDR3 runs to 17 residues. The germline CDR1 and CDR2 sequences are ENHRY and SYGVKD. Trimming removed 7 bases from V and 6 bases from J; junction bases left unmatched: 17. The CDR3: CAITGGQGVNGRDGYTF. CDR3 in DNA: TGTGCCATCACCGGAGGACAGGGGGTAAATGGGCGTGATGGCTACACCTTC.

This chain connects TRBV11-2 to TRBJ1-2; TRBD1 matches 7 bases. V lost 4 bases and J lost 3; bases outside the gene matches: 2. The CDR3 sequence is 13 residues long. Germline assignment: CDR1 SGHAT and CDR2 FQNNGV. CDR3 sequence (DNA): TGTGCCAGCAGCTACGACAGGGACTATGGCTACACCTTC. Translated: CASSYDRDYGYTF.

The chain uses TRBV5-4 and TRBJ2-3, with 12 bases matching TRBD2. Unmatched junction bases numbered 7, after V lost 3 bases and J lost 8 bases. The CDR3 is 15 amino acids. Germline V gives CDR1 SGHNT, CDR2 YYREEE (reference sequence). CDR3 bases: TGTGCCAGCAGCTCTCGGACTAGCGGGAATCCTACGCAGTATTTT. This translates into CASSSRTSGNPTQYF. Looking up the rest from reference TRBV5-4 and TRBJ2-3 gives the full variable domain: ETGVTQSPTHLIKTRGQQVTLRCSSQSGHNTVSWYQQALGQGPQFIFQYYREEENGRGNFPPRFSGLQFPNYSSELNVNALELDDSALYLCASSSRTSGNPTQYFGPGTRLTVL.